This TCR beta chain is from a study of early T cells in non-severe SARS-CoV-2 infection. Study at large: Chains stayed unpaired after sequencing of bulk RNA from unsorted whole blood. Overall study findings and caveats: VDJdb matches were skewed toward anti-spike CD8 T cell responses.

This clonotype was picked up many times. As yet, its antigen is unknown. Germline CDR1 reads SGHRS; CDR2 reads YFSETQ. Trimming removed 0 bases at V and 10 bases at J, with 17 bases between. This CDR3 comprises 16 residues. Individual cDNA molecules each received unique molecular identifiers attached to them. TCRdb re-called the 5' RACE reads through MiXCR, storing one row per CDR3 protein. Here the sample spans some 100,000 distinct CDR3 sequences, 14% to 15% being singletons. This chain joins TRBV5-1 and TRBJ1-6; the D gene is possibly TRBD1 (6 bases). Source material: whole blood. The origin of this receptor is an adult who was a healthcare worker with PCR-confirmed SARS-CoV-2 infection or an uninfected control (not recorded which). The CDR3 here is CASSLGAVGARSPLHF. The CDR3 nucleotides are TGCGCCAGCAGCTTGGGTGCCGTGGGGGCACGGTCACCCCTCCACTTT.